Described below is a single T cell receptor beta chain sequence and its context. Using immunoSEQ multiplex PCR, the repertoire was profiled, and TCRdb retains in-frame clones only, with some absent. The sample yields about a million clones, about 76% seen once. The data derive from a study of shared clonotypes between healthy human individuals. Background on the study: For every donor, three CD4 naive, three CD4 memory, two CD8 naive and one CD8 memory plates were used.

Germline CDR1 GTSNPN, CDR2 SVGIG (reference sequence). The CDR3 covers 13 residues. V dropped 2 bases and J dropped 0 bases, with 7 bases sitting between them. Source material: memory CD4+ T cells sorted from blood. This sample's subset: CD45RA-negative fraction. The clonotype comes from a man younger than 35 in good health. This chain joins TRBV30 and TRBJ1-1; D is unresolved. DNA for the CDR3: TGTGCCTGGAGTAGGCAGTTGAACACTGAAGCTTTCTTT. Encoded protein: CAWSRQLNTEAFF.